This TCR beta chain was observed in a study of T cells in Graves' hyperthyroidism and ophthalmopathy. With a duration under 2 months, the hyperthyroidism was newly diagnosed in patients aged 18 to 65. The study left out patients who had uncontrolled infection, other autoimmune disease, pregnancy or lactation. Researchers amplified the TCR beta CDR3 regions from RNA transcripts. HTBI primers drove first-round RT-PCR of the TCR CDR3. TCRdb independently ran MiXCR on the multiplex PCR reads; one entry per CDR3 protein. Of 300,000 to 350,000 distinct CDR3 sequences in the sample, roughly a fifth were seen once. The CDR3 totals 15 residues. V shed 4 bases and J 6 bases; nucleotides not matched to a gene: 9. Germline V gives CDR1 MDHEN, CDR2 SYDVKM. This clonotype was picked up many times. Its antigen is not identified. Broader study findings: A 13 V-J model separated ophthalmopathy from stable hyperthyroidism. It was a median about seven months before onset that the model predicted ophthalmopathy.

The clonotype originates from a woman aged 50 to 65 with Graves' hyperthyroidism. This chain uses TRBV28 with TRBJ2-3; TRBD1 matches at 8 bases. The sample comprised blood. The DNA for the CDR3 is TGTGCCAGCAGTTCGGTCGGACAGGGAAGGGATACGCAGTATTTT. It codes for CASSSVGQGRDTQYF.